The table lists the clone carrying this T cell receptor beta chain with a few counts. Its antigen is not known. These data are taken from a study of T cells in Graves' hyperthyroidism and ophthalmopathy. Diagnosis rested on symptoms, serum thyroxine and TRAb, thyroid ultrasound, and orbital computed tomography. Broader study findings: Most thyroid clonotypes expanded above 0.001 were also detected in blood.

Trimming shortened V by 8 bases and J by 5 bases, and 18 bases separated the two germline ends. Per germline, CDR1 SGHTA and CDR2 FQGTGA. The CDR3 covers 15 residues. Regions amplified from RNA transcripts were the TCR beta CDR3 regions. TCR CDR3 underwent first-round RT-PCR with the HTBI primer set. TCRdb analysed the multiplex PCR reads with MiXCR anew, one entry per CDR3 protein. Of about 640,000 distinct CDR3 sequences listed, 20% to 25% are singletons. This TCR was sampled from a man in his thirties or forties with Graves' ophthalmopathy. Sequenced: blood. The chain couples TRBV7-3 to TRBJ2-2; D might be TRBD2 (6 bases). The CDR3 loop reads CASRLIKGRTGELFF. CDR3 DNA: TGTGCCAGCCGATTAATTAAGGGGAGGACCGGGGAGCTGTTTTTT.